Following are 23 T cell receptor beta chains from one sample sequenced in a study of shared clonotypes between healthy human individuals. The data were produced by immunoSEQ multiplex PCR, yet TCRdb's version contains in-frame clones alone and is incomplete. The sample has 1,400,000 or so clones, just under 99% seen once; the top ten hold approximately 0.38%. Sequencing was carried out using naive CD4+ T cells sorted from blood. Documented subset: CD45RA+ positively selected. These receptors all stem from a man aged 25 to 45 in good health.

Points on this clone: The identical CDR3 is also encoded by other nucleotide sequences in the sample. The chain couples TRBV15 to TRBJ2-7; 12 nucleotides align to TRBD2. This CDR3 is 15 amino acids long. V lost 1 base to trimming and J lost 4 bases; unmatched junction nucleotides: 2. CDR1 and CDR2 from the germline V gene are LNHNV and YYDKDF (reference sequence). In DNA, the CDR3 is TGTGCCACCAGCAGAGGTCTAGCGGGAGGGTACGAGCAGTACTTC. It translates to CATSRGLAGGYEQYF.

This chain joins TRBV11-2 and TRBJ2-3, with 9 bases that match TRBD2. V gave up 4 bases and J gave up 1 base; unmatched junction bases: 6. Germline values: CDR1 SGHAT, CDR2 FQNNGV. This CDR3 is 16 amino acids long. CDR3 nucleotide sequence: TGTGCCAGCAGCTATTCTAGCGGGACAGGCACAGATACGCAGTATTTT. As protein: CASSYSSGTGTDTQYF.

The CDR3, as DNA: TGTGCCAGCAGCTCAAATAGCGGGAGATACCCCGGGGAGCTGTTTTTT. It yields the protein CASSSNSGRYPGELFF. V and J are TRBV11-2 and TRBJ2-2, with 9 nucleotides matching TRBD2. The CDR3 runs 16 residues. CDR1 is SGHAT, CDR2 FQNNGV, per germline. V trimming: 4 bases; J trimming: 6 bases; junction bases outside the gene matches: 9. The full variable domain, in which reference TRBV11-2 and TRBJ2-2 provide the parts outside the CDR3, is EAGVAQSPRYKIIEKRQSVAFWCNPISGHATLYWYQQILGQGPKLLIQFQNNGVVDDSQLPKDRFSAERLKGVDSTLKIQPAKLEDSAVYLCASSSNSGRYPGELFFGEGSRLTVL.

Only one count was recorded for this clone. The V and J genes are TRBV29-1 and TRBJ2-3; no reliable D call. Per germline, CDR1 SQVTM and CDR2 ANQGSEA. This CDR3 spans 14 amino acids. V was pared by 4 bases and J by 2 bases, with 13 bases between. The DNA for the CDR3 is TGCAGCGTTGTTGTCTCGTTTTACACAGATACGCAGTATTTT. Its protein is CSVVVSFYTDTQYF.

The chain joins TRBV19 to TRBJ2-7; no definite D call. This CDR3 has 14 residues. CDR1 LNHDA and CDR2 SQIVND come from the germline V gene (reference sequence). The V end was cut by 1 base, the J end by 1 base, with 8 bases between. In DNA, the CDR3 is TGTGCCAGTAGTATAGTAATGGGGTCCTACGAGCAGTACTTC. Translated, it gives CASSIVMGSYEQYF.

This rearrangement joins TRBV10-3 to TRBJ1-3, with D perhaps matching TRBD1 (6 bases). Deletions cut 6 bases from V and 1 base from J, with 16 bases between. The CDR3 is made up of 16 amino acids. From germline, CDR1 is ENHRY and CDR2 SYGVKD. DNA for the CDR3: TGTGCCATCAGCGCCGACAGGACGGGATCTGGAAACACCATATATTTT. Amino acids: CAISADRTGSGNTIYF.

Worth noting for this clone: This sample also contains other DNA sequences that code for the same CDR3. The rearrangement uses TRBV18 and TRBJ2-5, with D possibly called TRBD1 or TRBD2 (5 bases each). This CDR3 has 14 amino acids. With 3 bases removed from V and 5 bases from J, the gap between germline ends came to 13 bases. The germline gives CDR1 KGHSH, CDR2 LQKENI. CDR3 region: CASSPRGQGETQYF. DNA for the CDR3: TGTGCCAGCTCACCTCGCGGGCAGGGCGAGACCCAGTACTTC.

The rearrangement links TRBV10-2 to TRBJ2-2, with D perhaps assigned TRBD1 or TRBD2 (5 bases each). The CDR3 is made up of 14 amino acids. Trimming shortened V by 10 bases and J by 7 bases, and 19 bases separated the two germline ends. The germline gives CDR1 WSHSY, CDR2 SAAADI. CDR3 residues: CATGDDFRNGELFF. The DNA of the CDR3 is TGCGCCACCGGGGACGATTTCCGTAACGGGGAGCTGTTTTTT.

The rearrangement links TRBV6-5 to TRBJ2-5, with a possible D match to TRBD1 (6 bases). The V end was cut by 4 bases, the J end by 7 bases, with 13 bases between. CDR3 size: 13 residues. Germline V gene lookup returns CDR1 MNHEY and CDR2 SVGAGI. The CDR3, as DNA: TGTGCCAGCAGTTCGGACAGCCCACCGACCCAGTACTTC. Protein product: CASSSDSPPTQYF.

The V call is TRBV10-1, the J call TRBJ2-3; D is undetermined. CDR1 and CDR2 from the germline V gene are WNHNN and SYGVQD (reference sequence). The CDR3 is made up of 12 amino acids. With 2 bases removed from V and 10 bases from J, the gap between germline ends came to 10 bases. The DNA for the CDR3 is TGCGCCAGCAGTGAGCGTCAGATGCCGCAGTATTTT. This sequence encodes CASSERQMPQYF.

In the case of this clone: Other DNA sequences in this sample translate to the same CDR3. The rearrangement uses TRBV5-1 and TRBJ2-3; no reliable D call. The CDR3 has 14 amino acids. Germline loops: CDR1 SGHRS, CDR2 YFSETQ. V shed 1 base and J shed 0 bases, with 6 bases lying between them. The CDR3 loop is CASSLTSSTDTQYF. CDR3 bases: TGCGCCAGCAGCTTGACGTCTAGCACAGATACGCAGTATTTT.

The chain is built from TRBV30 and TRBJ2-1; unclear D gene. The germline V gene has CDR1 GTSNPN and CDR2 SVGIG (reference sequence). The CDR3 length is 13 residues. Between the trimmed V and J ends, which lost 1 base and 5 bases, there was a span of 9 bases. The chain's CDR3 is CAWSDGGHNEQFF. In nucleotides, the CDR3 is TGTGCCTGGAGTGACGGCGGACACAATGAGCAGTTCTTC.

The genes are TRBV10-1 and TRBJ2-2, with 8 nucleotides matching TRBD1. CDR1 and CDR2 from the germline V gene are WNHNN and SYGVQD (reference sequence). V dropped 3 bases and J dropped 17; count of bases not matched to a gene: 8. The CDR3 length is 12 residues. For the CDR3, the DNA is TGCGCCAGCAGTGATAGACAGGGGAACCTATTTTTT. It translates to CASSDRQGNLFF.

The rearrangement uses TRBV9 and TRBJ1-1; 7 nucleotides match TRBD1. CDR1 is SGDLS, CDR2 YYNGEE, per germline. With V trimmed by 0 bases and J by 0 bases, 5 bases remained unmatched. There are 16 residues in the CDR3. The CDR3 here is CASSVVPQGMNTEAFF. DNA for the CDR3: TGTGCCAGCAGCGTAGTTCCACAGGGGATGAACACTGAAGCTTTCTTT.

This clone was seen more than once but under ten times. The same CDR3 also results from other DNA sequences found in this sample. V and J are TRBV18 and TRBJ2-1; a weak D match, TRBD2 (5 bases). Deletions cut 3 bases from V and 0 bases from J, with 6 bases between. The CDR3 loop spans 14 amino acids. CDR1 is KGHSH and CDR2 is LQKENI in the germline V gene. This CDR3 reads CASSPGSSYNEQFF. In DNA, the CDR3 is TGTGCCAGCTCACCGGGGAGCTCCTACAATGAGCAGTTCTTC. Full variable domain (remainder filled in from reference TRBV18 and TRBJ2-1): NAGVMQNPRHLVRRRGQEARLRCSPMKGHSHVYWYRQLPEEGLKFMVYLQKENIIDESGMPKERFSAEFPKEGPSILRIQQVVRGDSAAYFCASSPGSSYNEQFFGPGTRLTVL.

The CDR3 spells CASTPMDRFNYGYTF. As DNA, the CDR3 is TGTGCCAGCACCCCCATGGACCGTTTTAACTATGGCTACACCTTC. The chain carries TRBV28 and TRBJ1-2; D gene ambiguous. The V and J ends lost 7 bases and 1 base respectively, with 16 bases between them. The CDR3 totals 15 residues. Germline CDR1 reads MDHEN; CDR2 reads SYDVKM.

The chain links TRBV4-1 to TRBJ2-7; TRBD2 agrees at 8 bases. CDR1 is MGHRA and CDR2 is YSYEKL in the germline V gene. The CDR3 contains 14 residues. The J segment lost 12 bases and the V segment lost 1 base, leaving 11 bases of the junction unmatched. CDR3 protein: CASSQVVTGGRLYF. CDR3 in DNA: TGCGCCAGCAGCCAAGTAGTCACGGGAGGGAGGCTGTACTTC.

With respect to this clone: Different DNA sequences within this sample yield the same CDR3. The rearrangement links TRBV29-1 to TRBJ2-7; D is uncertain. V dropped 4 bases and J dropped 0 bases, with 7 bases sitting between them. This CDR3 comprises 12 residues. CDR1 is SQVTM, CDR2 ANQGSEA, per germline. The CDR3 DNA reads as TGCAGCGTTGCCAAGAGCTCCTACGAGCAGTACTTC. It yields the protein CSVAKSSYEQYF.

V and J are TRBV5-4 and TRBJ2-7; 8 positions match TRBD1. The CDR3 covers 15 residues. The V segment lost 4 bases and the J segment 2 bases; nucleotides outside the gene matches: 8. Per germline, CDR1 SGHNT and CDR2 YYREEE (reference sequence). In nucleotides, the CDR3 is TGTGCCAGCAGCGGCCCGGGACAGGCGACCTACGAGCAGTACTTC. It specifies CASSGPGQATYEQYF.

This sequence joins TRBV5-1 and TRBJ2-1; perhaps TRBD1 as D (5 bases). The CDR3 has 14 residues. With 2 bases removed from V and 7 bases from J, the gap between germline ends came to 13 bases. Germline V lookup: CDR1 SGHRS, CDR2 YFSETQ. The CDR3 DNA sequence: TGCGCCAGCAGCTTTGAGGACACACGAAATGAGCAGTTCTTC. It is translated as CASSFEDTRNEQFF.

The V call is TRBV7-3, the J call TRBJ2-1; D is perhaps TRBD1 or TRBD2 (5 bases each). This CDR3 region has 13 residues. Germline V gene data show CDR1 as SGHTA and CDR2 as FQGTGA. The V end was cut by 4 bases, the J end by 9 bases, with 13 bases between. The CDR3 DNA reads TGTGCCAGCAGCTCGCATGAGGGGACTGAGCAGTTCTTC. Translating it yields CASSSHEGTEQFF.

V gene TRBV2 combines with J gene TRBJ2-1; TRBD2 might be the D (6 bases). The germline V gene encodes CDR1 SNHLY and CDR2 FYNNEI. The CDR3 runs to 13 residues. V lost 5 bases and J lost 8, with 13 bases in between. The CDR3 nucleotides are TGTGCCAGCAGTCCCCATGGCGGGGATGAGCAGTTCTTC. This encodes CASSPHGGDEQFF.

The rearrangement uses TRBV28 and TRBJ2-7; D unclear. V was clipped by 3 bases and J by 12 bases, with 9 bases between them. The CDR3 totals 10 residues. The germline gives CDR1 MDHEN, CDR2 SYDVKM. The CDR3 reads CASSFGAWYF. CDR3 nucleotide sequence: TGTGCCAGCAGTTTCGGAGCCTGGTACTTC.